This T cell receptor beta chain was sequenced during a study of cytomegalovirus exposure and HLA in healthy donors. The PCR was carried out with 60 Vbeta primers and 13 Jbeta primers. Libraries were prepared by immunoSEQ multiplex PCR; TCRdb keeps only in-frame clonotypes and omits some of them. Found here are under 55,000 clones, roughly 69% of them singletons; the top ten hold roughly 3.4%. The V segment lost 6 bases and the J segment 0 bases; nucleotides outside the gene matches: 6. This CDR3 spans 18 amino acids. Germline V gives CDR1 ENHRY, CDR2 SYGVKD. The clonotype was recovered from a woman aged 25 to 45 in good health and CMV-seronegative. Sequenced sample: PBMCs. The chain employs TRBV10-3 and TRBJ2-6, with 12 bases lining up with TRBD1. CDR3 bases: TGTGCCATCAGACCGGGACAGGGGGCCTACTCTGGGGCCAACGTCCTGACTTTC. Amino acids: CAIRPGQGAYSGANVLTF.